The 21 T cell receptor beta chains below were found in one sample sequenced in a study of blood T cell repertoires in COVID-19. Some clones are missing from TCRdb's copy, which holds only in-frame ones; the method was immunoSEQ multiplex PCR. The sample lists about 160,000 clones, 82% occurring once. The source material was peripheral blood. Source of these receptors: a woman aged 40 to 55 with COVID-19, enrolled during active disease.

V gene TRBV2 combines with J gene TRBJ2-2; 11 nucleotides agree with TRBD2. The CDR3 loop spans 15 amino acids. Germline trimming cut 8 bases from V and 0 bases from J; bases unmatched to any gene: 2. The germline V gene encodes CDR1 SNHLY and CDR2 FYNNEI. The CDR3 DNA follows: TGTGCCAGCCAACTAGCGGGGGCGAACACCGGGGAGCTGTTTTTT. It encodes CASQLAGANTGELFF.

The V and J genes are TRBV5-1 and TRBJ2-2; TRBD2 agrees at 7 bases. The V segment lost 0 bases and the J segment 6 bases; nucleotides outside the gene matches: 5. CDR3 length: 15 amino acids. CDR1 is SGHRS, CDR2 YFSETQ, per germline. For the CDR3, the DNA is TGCGCCAGCAGCTTGGTGGCAGCGGGGTCCGGGGAGCTGTTTTTT. This encodes CASSLVAAGSGELFF.

This clone was seen repeatedly, ten times or more. The CDR3 DNA sequence: TGTGCCAGCAGCGTAGGGAGCGGACTAGCCAAAAACATTCAGTACTTC. Protein product: CASSVGSGLAKNIQYF. J is TRBJ2-4 and V is TRBV9, with D perhaps matching TRBD2 (5 bases). The germline V gene encodes CDR1 SGDLS and CDR2 YYNGEE. V lost 0 bases and J 0 bases, leaving 10 bases between the germline ends. The length of the CDR3 is 16 residues.

This chain joins TRBV5-6 and TRBJ1-5; D is unresolved. Trimming removed 3 bases from V and 5 bases from J, with 12 bases in between. Germline V gene sequence: CDR1 SGHDT, CDR2 YYEEEE. This CDR3 region has 14 residues. This chain's CDR3 is CASSYYGNHQPQHF. DNA for the CDR3: TGTGCCAGCAGCTACTACGGGAACCATCAGCCCCAGCATTTT.

This clone was recorded only once. The chain is built from TRBV2 and TRBJ2-4; 7 bases match TRBD2. Trimming took 7 bases from V and 4 from J; bases not matched to a gene: 4. The CDR3 loop spans 13 amino acids. CDR1 is SNHLY and CDR2 is FYNNEI in the germline V gene. CDR3 in DNA: TGTGCCAGCATGTCGGGGGGTAAAAACATTCAGTACTTC. It encodes CASMSGGKNIQYF.

This rearrangement joins TRBV20-1 to TRBJ2-1; no clear D. The CDR3 has 11 amino acids. Germline assignment: CDR1 DFQATT and CDR2 SNEGSKA (reference sequence). With 5 bases removed from V and 7 bases from J, the gap between germline ends came to 9 bases. This chain's CDR3 is CSAQNINEQFF. Written as DNA, the CDR3 is TGCAGTGCTCAAAACATAAATGAGCAGTTCTTC.

This chain joins TRBV6-4 and TRBJ2-1, with 11 bases that match TRBD2. CDR1 and CDR2 from the germline V gene are MRHNA and SNTAGT. This CDR3 has 15 residues. Losses at the gene ends were 4 bases for V and 7 bases for J; bases not matched to a gene: 6. In DNA, the CDR3 is TGTGCCAGCAGTGGGGAGACTAGCGGGATAAATGAGCAGTTCTTC. This sequence encodes CASSGETSGINEQFF.

This clone was observed a few times. The chain recombines TRBV12-3 or TRBV12-4 with TRBJ2-1, with 9 positions matching TRBD2. Trimming removed 1 base from V and 10 bases from J; junction bases left unmatched: 2. The CDR3 totals 13 residues. CDR3 loop: CASSLGGLAEQFF. Here the CDR3 DNA reads TGTGCCAGCAGTTTAGGAGGACTAGCGGAGCAGTTCTTC.

The gene calls are TRBV5-6 and TRBJ1-2, with 9 positions matching TRBD1. The CDR3 covers 13 residues. Germline CDR1 reads SGHDT; CDR2 reads YYEEEE. J lost 8 bases, V lost 3 bases, and 5 bases had no gene match. This CDR3 reads CASSWRTGVGYTF. The CDR3 coding sequence is TGTGCCAGCAGCTGGAGGACAGGGGTCGGCTACACCTTC. Looking up the rest from reference TRBV5-6 and TRBJ1-2 gives the full variable domain: DAGVTQSPTHLIKTRGQQVTLRCSPKSGHDTVSWYQQALGQGPQFIFQYYEEEERQRGNFPDRFSGHQFPNYSSELNVNALLLGDSALYLCASSWRTGVGYTFGSGTRLTVV.

This clone has only one observation. This rearrangement joins TRBV7-3 to TRBJ2-2, with 7 nucleotides matching TRBD2. Germline lookup yields CDR1 SGHTA and CDR2 FQGTGA. V trimming: 2 bases; J trimming: 6 bases; junction bases outside the gene matches: 9. The length of the CDR3 is 16 residues. CDR3 nucleotides: TGTGCCAGCAGCTTAGCTCCGGCTAGCGGATCCGGGGAGCTGTTTTTT. This codes for CASSLAPASGSGELFF.

The chain joins TRBV29-1 to TRBJ2-1, with 9 bases that match TRBD2. From germline, CDR1 is SQVTM and CDR2 ANQGSEA. V lost 1 base and J lost 7; bases outside the gene matches: 11. CDR3 length equals 16 residues. In DNA form, the CDR3 reads TGCAGCGTTGAAGTAGGTGCTAGCGGGGTCGGGAATGAGCAGTTCTTC. It encodes CSVEVGASGVGNEQFF.

This clone was seen only a few times. This chain connects TRBV3-1 (or the pseudogene TRBV3-2) to TRBJ2-2; TRBD1 might be the D (5 bases). Looked up from germline, CDR1 is LGHDT and CDR2 is YNNKEL (reference sequence). The length of the CDR3 is 14 residues. V lost 1 base, J lost 7 bases, and 10 bases lay in between. Here the CDR3 DNA reads TGTGCCAGCAGCCAAGCCTTCCAGGGCGGGGAGCTGTTTTTT. Encoded protein: CASSQAFQGGELFF.

This clone appeared once. The J gene is TRBJ1-5, the V gene TRBV6-5; D ambiguous. There are 15 residues in the CDR3. V lost 6 bases, J lost 4 bases, and 16 bases lay in between. The germline V gene encodes CDR1 MNHEY and CDR2 SVGAGI. CDR3 residues: CASRRDGRGNQPQHF. The CDR3 DNA reads TGTGCCAGCAGACGCGATGGACGGGGTAATCAGCCCCAGCATTTT.

V usage is TRBV6-5 and J usage is TRBJ1-2, with no clear D. Trimming removed 8 bases from V and 4 bases from J, with 17 bases in between. The CDR3 sequence is 14 residues long. Germline CDR1 MNHEY, CDR2 SVGAGI. CDR3 coding DNA: TGTGCCAGCTTTAACGGGGAGGAGAGCTATGGCTACACCTTC. This encodes CASFNGEESYGYTF.

The chain joins TRBV27 to TRBJ2-1; 8 bases line up with TRBD1. CDR3 length: 15 residues. Germline V gives CDR1 MNHEY, CDR2 SMNVEV (reference sequence). The V segment lost 3 bases and the J segment 7 bases; nucleotides outside the gene matches: 8. The CDR3: CASSFFQGAGNEQFF. The CDR3 bases are TGTGCCAGCAGTTTTTTCCAGGGGGCGGGAAATGAGCAGTTCTTC.

The chain couples TRBV6-5 to TRBJ1-2; 10 nucleotides agree with TRBD1. V gave up 4 bases and J gave up 1 base; unmatched junction bases: 3. The CDR3 has 15 residues. From germline, CDR1 is MNHEY and CDR2 SVGAGI. The CDR3 nucleotides read TGTGCCAGCAGTTCCGGACAGGGGGTTAACTATGGCTACACCTTC. Translated, it gives CASSSGQGVNYGYTF.

The chain employs TRBV29-1 and TRBJ2-7; a weak D match, TRBD2 (6 bases). This CDR3 is 13 amino acids long. V gave up 6 bases and J gave up 3 bases, with 15 bases separating them. Germline values: CDR1 SQVTM, CDR2 ANQGSEA. The DNA for the CDR3 is TGCAGCGTCAGACTAGAATCCCTCTACGAGCAGTACTTC. Its translation: CSVRLESLYEQYF.

The V gene is TRBV5-1, the J gene TRBJ2-7, with TRBD2 identical over 7 bases. V lost 0 bases and J lost 7; bases outside the gene matches: 16. Looked up from germline, CDR1 is SGHRS and CDR2 is YFSETQ. The CDR3 loop spans 17 amino acids. CDR3 protein: CASSLAASGGSIWEQYF. The DNA for the CDR3 is TGCGCCAGCAGCTTGGCGGCATCCGGCGGGAGTATATGGGAGCAGTACTTC.

This clone occurred once. The genes are TRBV6-4 and TRBJ2-3; tentative D call: TRBD2 (5 bases). CDR1 and CDR2 from the germline V gene are MRHNA and SNTAGT. The ends were cut back, 4 bases at V and 1 base at J, with 6 bases in the middle. The CDR3 loop spans 13 amino acids. CDR3 region: CASSVEGTDTQYF. The CDR3 DNA sequence: TGTGCCAGCAGTGTGGAGGGCACAGATACGCAGTATTTT.

This chain uses TRBV19 with TRBJ2-2, with D possibly being TRBD2 (6 bases). The CDR3 has 16 amino acids. CDR1 LNHDA and CDR2 SQIVND come from the germline V gene (reference sequence). V lost 4 bases and J 5 bases, leaving 17 bases between the germline ends. The CDR3 nucleotides read TGTGCCAGTAGTAGGTTGGGGGGAGTCTTTACCGGGGAGCTGTTTTTT. This gives the protein CASSRLGGVFTGELFF.

The V gene is TRBV9, the J gene TRBJ2-2, with 11 bases matching TRBD1. Germline V gene lookup returns CDR1 SGDLS and CDR2 YYNGEE. The CDR3 extends over 15 amino acids. Trimming removed 4 bases from V and 6 bases from J; junction bases left unmatched: 5. The CDR3 region is CASSRGQGAPGELFF. As DNA, the CDR3 is TGTGCCAGCAGCCGCGGACAGGGGGCGCCCGGGGAGCTGTTTTTT.